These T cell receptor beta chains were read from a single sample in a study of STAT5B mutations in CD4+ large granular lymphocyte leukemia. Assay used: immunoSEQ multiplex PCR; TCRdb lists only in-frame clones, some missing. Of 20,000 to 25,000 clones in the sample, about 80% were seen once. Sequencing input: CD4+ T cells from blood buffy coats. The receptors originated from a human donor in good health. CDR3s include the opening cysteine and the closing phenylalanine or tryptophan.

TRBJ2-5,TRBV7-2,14,CASLRDRVGETQYF
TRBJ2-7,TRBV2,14,CASHSGRPYYEQYF
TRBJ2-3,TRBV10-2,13,CASREVGTDTQYF
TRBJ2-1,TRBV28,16,CASSTPLAGVNNEQFF
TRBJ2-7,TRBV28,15,CASSFRWRSSYEQYF
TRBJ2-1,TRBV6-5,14,CASSARDLHNEQFF
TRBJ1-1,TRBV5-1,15,CASSVRGTGNTEAFF
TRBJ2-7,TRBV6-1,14,CASSDSGGSYEQYF
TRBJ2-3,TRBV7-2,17,CASSIQISAGGVDTQYF
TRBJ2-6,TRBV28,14,CASRYSSGANVLTF
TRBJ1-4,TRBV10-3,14,CAISEARGNEKLFF
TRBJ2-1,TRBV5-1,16,CASSETSGPTYNEQFF
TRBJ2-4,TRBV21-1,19,CASSKVGGRLSMAKNIQYF
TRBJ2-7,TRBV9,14,CASSVGGSSYEQYF
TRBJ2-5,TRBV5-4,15,CASSTGQGIQETQYF
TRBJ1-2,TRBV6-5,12,CASSSPPFGYTF
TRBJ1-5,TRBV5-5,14,CASSMDRGFRPQHF
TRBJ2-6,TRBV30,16,CACPEGPNSGANVLTF
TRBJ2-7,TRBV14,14,CASSQQGLGYEQYF
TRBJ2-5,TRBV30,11,CAWSVGGTQYF
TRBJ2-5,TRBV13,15,CASSLEDRGGETQYF
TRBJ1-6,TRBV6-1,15,CASSEARTGVSPLHF
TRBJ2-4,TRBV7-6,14,CASSLGRAKNIQYF
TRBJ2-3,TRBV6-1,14,CASSVTRAADTQYF
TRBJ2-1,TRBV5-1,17,CASSRGPRDRGSNEQFF
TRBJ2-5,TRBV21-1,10,CASRDETQYF
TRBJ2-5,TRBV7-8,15,CASSRTVAGAETQYF
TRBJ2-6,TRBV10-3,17,CAISVGGPSSGANVLTF
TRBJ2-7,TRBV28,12,CASSPGHYEQYF
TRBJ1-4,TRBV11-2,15,CASSLGTGGYEKLFF
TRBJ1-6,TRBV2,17,CASRAVGGEIINSPLHF
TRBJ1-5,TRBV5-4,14,CASSRWGKGQPQHF
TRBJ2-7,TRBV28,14,CASSLPLAGVEQYF
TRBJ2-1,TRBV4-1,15,CASSQDVAISNEQFF
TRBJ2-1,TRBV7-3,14,CASSPPDRVNEQFF
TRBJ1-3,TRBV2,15,CASREQGNSGNTIYF
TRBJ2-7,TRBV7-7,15,CASSPTPGTTYEQYF
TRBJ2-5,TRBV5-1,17,CASSLYGTSGSQETQYF
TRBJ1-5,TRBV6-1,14,CASWTGESNQPQHF
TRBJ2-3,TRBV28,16,CASRGSQGSKSDTQYF
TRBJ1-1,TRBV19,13,CASSIVPEGVAFF
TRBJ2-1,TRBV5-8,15,CASSYLVQGSGEQFF
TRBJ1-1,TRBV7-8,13,CASSLAGNTEAFF
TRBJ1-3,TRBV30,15,CAWSVGARVGNTIYF
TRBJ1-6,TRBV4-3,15,CASSHVTDYNSPLHF
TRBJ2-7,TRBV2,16,CASRPATGVHIYEQYF
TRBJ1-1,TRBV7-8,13,CASSLQSNTEAFF
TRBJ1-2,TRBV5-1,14,CASSLGTTNYGYTF
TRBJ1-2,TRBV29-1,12,CSGGERRYGYTF
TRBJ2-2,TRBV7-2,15,CASSLASPNTGELFF
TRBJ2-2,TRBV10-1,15,CASSETGQNTGELFF
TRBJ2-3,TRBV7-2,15,CASSFDRGGTDTQYF
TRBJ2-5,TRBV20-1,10,CSARQETQYF
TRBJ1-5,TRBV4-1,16,CASSHSGTDSNQPQHF
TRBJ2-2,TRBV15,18,CATSREGYTPTNTGELFF